The clone carrying this TCR beta chain was counted ten times or more. RNA transcripts were the template for amplifying TCR beta CDR3 regions. A set of HTBI primers served as the primers for a first-round RT-PCR of the TCR CDR3. TCRdb reprocessed the multiplex PCR reads via MiXCR and lists one record per CDR3 protein. The sample has approximately 380,000 distinct CDR3 sequences; 18% are singletons. The sample originates from a study of T cells in Graves' hyperthyroidism and ophthalmopathy. Germline V gene lookup returns CDR1 WNHNN and CDR2 SYGVQD (reference sequence). The CDR3 runs 16 residues. Trimming shortened V by 0 bases and J by 1 base, and 11 bases separated the two germline ends.

This chain connects TRBV10-1 to TRBJ2-3, with D possibly TRBD2 on 5 matching bases. This clonotype was sampled from a man between 18 and 29 years old with Graves' ophthalmopathy. Material for sequencing was blood. The CDR3 loop reads CASSESAGWGTDTQYF. In DNA form, the CDR3 reads TGCGCCAGCAGTGAGTCCGCGGGCTGGGGCACAGATACGCAGTATTTT.